This TCR beta chain was found in a study of cytomegalovirus exposure and HLA in healthy donors. Study-wide findings and caveats: As a later analysis showed, a missense DCLRE1C variant was linked to trimming of TCR beta V- and J-genes. Testing in vitro showed a few CMV-associated chains specific for CMV antigens.

V shed 1 base and J 6 bases; nucleotides not matched to a gene: 4. Germline CDR1 and CDR2: LNHNV and YYDKDF (reference sequence). This CDR3 spans 15 amino acids. A word on this clone: Antigen: not known.

PCR primers comprised 60 Vbeta and 13 Jbeta primers. Clones were read by immunoSEQ multiplex PCR, and TCRdb kept only the in-frame ones, dropping some. The sample records 150,000 to 200,000 clones, around nine tenths being singletons. Healthy individuals who donated bone marrow served as the donors. This receptor was taken from a woman aged 18-30 years in good health and CMV-seronegative. Sequenced sample: PBMCs. The rearrangement links TRBV15 to TRBJ1-4; 8 bases align to TRBD1. The CDR3 DNA reads TGTGCCACCAGCAGAGGTACAGGGGGAGATGAAAAACTGTTTTTT. Protein product: CATSRGTGGDEKLFF.